The 18 T cell receptor beta chains below all came from one sample that was sequenced in a study of CD8+CD57+ T cells in acquired aplastic anemia. Template material for TCR beta VDJ and CDR3 profiling consisted of genomic DNA. TCRdb re-called the reads with MiXCR, one entry per CDR3 protein. The repertoire holds about 200,000 distinct CDR3 sequences, with about half as singletons. Patients chosen for sequencing had CD8+CD57+ cells that had expanded, as shown by flow cytometry. Sequencing input: sorted CD4+, CD8+, or CD8+CD57+ T cells (not recorded which) from PBMCs. These receptors came from a human donor with aplastic anemia.

This chain links TRBV28 with TRBJ1-2, with D unclear. With 2 bases removed from V and 0 bases from J, the gap between germline ends came to 10 bases. The CDR3 loop spans 15 amino acids. Germline V CDR1 and CDR2: MDHEN, SYDVKM. In nucleotides, the CDR3 is TGTGCCAGCAGTTTAGAGCTGGCAACTAACTATGGCTACACCTTC. This sequence encodes CASSLELATNYGYTF.

The chain uses TRBV30 and TRBJ1-2; no firm D call. The germline V gene encodes CDR1 GTSNPN and CDR2 SVGIG (reference sequence). Trimming took 4 bases from V and 1 from J, leaving 7 bases between them. The CDR3 is 12 amino acids. CDR3 protein: CAWNGINYGYTF. In DNA form, the CDR3 reads TGTGCCTGGAACGGAATTAACTATGGCTACACCTTC. Variable domain in full (rest from reference TRBV30 and TRBJ1-2): SQTIHQWPATLVQPVGSPLSLECTVEGTSNPNLYWYRQAAGRGLQLLFYSVGIGQISSEVPQNLSASRPQDRQFILSSKKLLLSDSGFYLCAWNGINYGYTFGSGTRLTVV.

This clonotype occurred many times. This chain links TRBV19 with TRBJ2-5, with TRBD2 as a possible D gene (5 bases). Trimming shortened V by 3 bases and J by 1 base, and 9 bases separated the two germline ends. The CDR3 runs 14 residues. From germline, CDR1 is LNHDA and CDR2 SQIVND (reference sequence). CDR3 region: CASSIGLAQETQYF. The CDR3 nucleotides are TGTGCCAGTAGTATCGGGCTAGCCCAAGAGACCCAGTACTTC.

This chain joins TRBV5-1 and TRBJ1-1; 7 bases fit TRBD1. The CDR3 consists of 15 residues. The germline V gene has CDR1 SGHRS and CDR2 YFSETQ. Losses at the gene ends were 2 bases for V and 2 bases for J; bases not matched to a gene: 6. The CDR3 DNA reads as TGCGCCAGCAGCTTAGTTGGGACAGTAAACACTGAAGCTTTCTTT. Translated, it gives CASSLVGTVNTEAFF.

The CDR3 loop is CSAQGMTSGGDETQYF. In nucleotides, the CDR3 is TGCAGTGCCCAGGGGATGACTAGCGGGGGGGATGAGACCCAGTACTTC. The J gene is TRBJ2-5, the V gene TRBV20-1, with 14 bases identical to TRBD2. The CDR3 is 16 residues long. The J segment lost 5 bases and the V segment lost 6 bases, leaving 11 bases of the junction unmatched. Germline lookup yields CDR1 DFQATT and CDR2 SNEGSKA (reference sequence).

This clonotype was recorded many times. The chain joins TRBV5-4 to TRBJ1-4, with a tentative D call TRBD1 (6 bases). The CDR3 extends over 15 amino acids. CDR1 is SGHNT, CDR2 YYREEE, per germline (reference sequence). V was pared by 0 bases and J by 7 bases, with 13 bases between. In nucleotides, the CDR3 is TGTGCCAGCAGCTTGGCCGGGGGCGCGGGTGAAAAACTGTTTTTT. It encodes CASSLAGGAGEKLFF.

Concerning this clonotype itself: A much larger clone lies one base from this, so it may be a read error. The chain has TRBV5-1 and TRBJ2-3; 11 bases fit TRBD1. This CDR3 has 18 residues. CDR1 and CDR2 (germline): SGHRS, YFSETQ. After removal of 4 bases from V and 2 bases from J, the junction contained 12 bases not matched to a gene. CDR3 sequence (DNA): TGCGCCAGCAGCCAACGGGACAGGGGGAGGGGTAACACAGATACGCAGTATTTT. Translation: CASSQRDRGRGNTDTQYF.

The V and J genes are TRBV5-1 and TRBJ2-7, with 12 bases fitting TRBD2. V was pared by 3 bases and J by 4 bases, with 2 bases of the junction left unmatched. Germline values: CDR1 SGHRS, CDR2 YFSETQ. This CDR3 comprises 14 residues. The CDR3 DNA reads as TGCGCCAGCAGCTCGGGACTAGCGGGTTACGAGCAGTACGTC. Translating gives CASSSGLAGYEQYV.

V is TRBV19 and J is TRBJ1-5, with 8 bases aligning to TRBD1. The germline gives CDR1 LNHDA, CDR2 SQIVND (reference sequence). V lost 5 bases and J lost 4; bases outside the gene matches: 4. The CDR3 runs to 14 residues. CDR3: CASSRGDRNQPQHF. The CDR3 nucleotides are TGTGCCAGTAGTCGGGGGGACAGGAATCAGCCCCAGCATTTT.

The V gene is TRBV2, the J gene TRBJ1-1; D not certain. This CDR3 comprises 11 residues. Looked up from germline, CDR1 is SNHLY and CDR2 is FYNNEI. V was trimmed by 7 bases and J by 6 bases, leaving 9 bases between them. Here the CDR3 reads CASIGQAEAFF. CDR3 coding DNA: TGTGCCAGCATTGGGCAGGCTGAAGCTTTCTTT.

The sample holds many counts of this clonotype. The chain combines TRBV10-3 with TRBJ1-5; 7 bases are shared with TRBD1. Germline V gene sequence: CDR1 ENHRY, CDR2 SYGVKD. The CDR3 covers 15 residues. V gave up 0 bases and J gave up 10 bases; unmatched junction bases: 9. The CDR3 sequence: CAISESDRTSRPQHF. In DNA, the CDR3 is TGTGCCATCAGTGAGTCGGACAGGACCTCGCGTCCCCAGCATTTT.

The chain employs TRBV19 and TRBJ1-1; 7 bases map to TRBD1. The V and J ends lost 5 bases and 0 bases, in that order; junction bases with no gene match: 3. Germline CDR1 is LNHDA and CDR2 is SQIVND (reference sequence). The CDR3 is made up of 14 amino acids. CDR3 sequence (DNA): TGTGCCAGTAGTCAACAGGGGATGAACACTGAAGCTTTCTTT. This codes for CASSQQGMNTEAFF.

Only a few counts were recorded for this clonotype. The chain couples TRBV7-8 to TRBJ1-2; tentative D call: TRBD1 (6 bases). This CDR3 is 12 amino acids long. Per germline, CDR1 SGHVS and CDR2 FQNEAQ. V was pared by 4 bases and J by 13 bases, with 16 bases between. CDR3 in amino acids: CASSSGDRKVTF. The DNA for the CDR3 is TGTGCCAGCAGCTCCGGTGACAGGAAAGTCACCTTC.

This clonotype showed up just once. This may be a read error: a much more frequent sequence differs by one nucleotide. The J gene is TRBJ2-2, the V gene TRBV6-5, with no clear D. From germline, CDR1 is MNHEY and CDR2 SVGAGI. The CDR3 is made up of 13 amino acids. V was shortened by 6 bases and J by 4 bases, with 9 bases between the two germline ends. The CDR3 loop is CASRPPFTGELFF. In DNA form, the CDR3 reads TGTGCCAGCAGGCCTCCATTCACCGGGGAGCTGTTTTTT.

This clonotype showed up many times. J is TRBJ1-4 and V is TRBV19, with 8 positions matching TRBD1. CDR1 LNHDA and CDR2 SQIVND come from the germline V gene (reference sequence). This CDR3 has 14 amino acids. V was pared by 5 bases and J by 5 bases, with 4 bases of the junction left unmatched. CDR3 residues: CASSPWTGNEKLFF. In DNA form, the CDR3 reads TGTGCCAGTAGTCCGTGGACAGGGAATGAAAAACTGTTTTTT.

This clonotype was counted at least ten times. V and J are TRBV5-5 and TRBJ1-1, with a tentative D call TRBD1 (5 bases). The V end was cut by 4 bases, the J end by 5 bases, with 18 bases between. CDR1 is SGHKS and CDR2 is YYEKEE in the germline V gene (reference sequence). The CDR3 is 15 amino acids. This chain's CDR3 is CASSIPGGGGTEAFF. CDR3 in DNA: TGTGCCAGCAGCATACCTGGGGGGGGAGGGACTGAAGCTTTCTTT.

The sample holds many counts of this clonotype. The chain is built from TRBV5-6 and TRBJ2-7; D is uncertain. Trimming left V 4 bases short and J 3 bases short, with 14 bases between. This CDR3 spans 14 amino acids. CDR1 is SGHDT, CDR2 YYEEEE, per germline. CDR3 sequence: CASSTVGIIYEQYF. CDR3 DNA: TGTGCCAGCAGCACCGTAGGCATCATCTACGAGCAGTACTTC. The whole variable domain, remainder taken from reference TRBV5-6 and TRBJ2-7, is DAGVTQSPTHLIKTRGQQVTLRCSPKSGHDTVSWYQQALGQGPQFIFQYYEEEERQRGNFPDRFSGHQFPNYSSELNVNALLLGDSALYLCASSTVGIIYEQYFGPGTRLTVT.

This clonotype was detected ten times or more. V usage is TRBV10-1 and J usage is TRBJ2-5; no firm D call. CDR1 WNHNN and CDR2 SYGVQD come from the germline V gene (reference sequence). This CDR3 contains 13 residues. Trimming stripped 3 bases from V and 2 bases from J, with 7 bases between. The CDR3 nucleotides are TGCGCCAGCAGTGACAACCCGCAAGAGACCCAGTACTTC. This sequence encodes CASSDNPQETQYF.